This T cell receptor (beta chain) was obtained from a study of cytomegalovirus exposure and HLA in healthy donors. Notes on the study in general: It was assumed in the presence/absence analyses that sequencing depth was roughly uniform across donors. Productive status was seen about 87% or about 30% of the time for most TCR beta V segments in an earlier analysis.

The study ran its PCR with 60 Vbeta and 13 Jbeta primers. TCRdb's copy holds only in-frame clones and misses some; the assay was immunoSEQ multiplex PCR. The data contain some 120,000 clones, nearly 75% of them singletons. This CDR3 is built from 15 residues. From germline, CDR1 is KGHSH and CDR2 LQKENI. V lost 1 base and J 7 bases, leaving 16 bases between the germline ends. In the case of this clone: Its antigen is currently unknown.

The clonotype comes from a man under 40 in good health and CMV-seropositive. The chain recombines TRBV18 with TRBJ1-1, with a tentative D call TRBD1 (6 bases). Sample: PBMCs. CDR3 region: CASSPRPGEMSEAFF. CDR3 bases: TGTGCCAGCTCACCACGGCCAGGGGAAATGAGTGAAGCTTTCTTT.